The 18 T cell receptor beta chains below were found in one sample sequenced in a study of OX40 agonist ivuxolimab in advanced cancers. To prepare the library, the immunoSEQ multiplex PCR assay was applied. TCRdb carries this immuneACCESS record with in-frame sequences only. Its versions omit some clonotypes, under half of them owing to an unresolved V gene in the studies checked, with the rest unexplained. The sample table holds 50,000 or so clones, of which around 90% were seen once. The biggest ten clones account for about 9.3% of the sample. The sample was CD4+ or CD8+ T cells sorted from blood, taken in a trial of the OX40 agonist ivuxolimab. These TCRs come from an adult with an advanced solid tumor such as melanoma, head and neck, liver or kidney cancer.

V usage is TRBV14 and J usage is TRBJ2-7; D unresolved. The CDR3 totals 16 residues. Trimming took 1 base from V and 3 from J, leaving 16 bases between them. Germline V gene sequence: CDR1 SGHDN, CDR2 FVKESK. Here the CDR3 DNA reads TGTGCCAGCAGCCAAGTTGGTGCTACCGTAGACTACGAGCAGTACTTC. This encodes CASSQVGATVDYEQYF.

This clone has just one count. V and J are TRBV19 and TRBJ2-6; D unclear. The CDR3 extends over 15 amino acids. The germline gives CDR1 LNHDA, CDR2 SQIVND (reference sequence). V was shortened by 4 bases and J by 0 bases, with 7 bases between the two germline ends. CDR3 sequence: CASSTSGSGANVLTF. DNA for the CDR3: TGTGCCAGTAGTACTTCAGGCTCTGGGGCCAACGTCCTGACTTTC.

This sequence joins TRBV2 and TRBJ2-2; D possibly matches TRBD1 or TRBD2 (5 bases each). Germline V lookup: CDR1 SNHLY, CDR2 FYNNEI. The CDR3 is made up of 12 amino acids. The V end lost 11 bases, the J end lost 6 bases, and 13 bases lay between the germline ends. DNA of the CDR3: TGTGCCTCTGATCGGGGCCCCGGGGAGCTGTTTTTT. Translating gives CASDRGPGELFF.

V usage is TRBV19 and J usage is TRBJ2-2; D may be TRBD1 or TRBD2 (5 bases each). CDR3 length: 17 amino acids. Trimming removed 2 bases at V and 0 bases at J, with 13 bases between. In germline, CDR1 is LNHDA, CDR2 SQIVND (reference sequence). The CDR3 reads CASSIRVVGANTGELFF. Written as DNA, the CDR3 is TGTGCCAGTAGTATAAGGGTTGTGGGGGCGAACACCGGGGAGCTGTTTTTT.

A single count supports this clone. This chain links TRBV4-1 with TRBJ1-1, with a tentative D call TRBD1 (5 bases). CDR1 and CDR2 from the germline V gene are MGHRA and YSYEKL. V was clipped by 2 bases and J by 1 base, with 20 bases between them. CDR3 length equals 18 residues. CDR3 loop: CASSQMKGRGAGNTEAFF. CDR3 DNA sequence: TGCGCCAGCAGCCAAATGAAGGGCCGCGGGGCGGGGAACACTGAAGCTTTCTTT.

The chain combines TRBV30 with TRBJ2-7, with D perhaps TRBD1 or TRBD2 (5 bases each). V lost 4 bases and J lost 6, with 16 bases in between. Germline loops: CDR1 GTSNPN, CDR2 SVGIG (reference sequence). CDR3 size: 13 residues. DNA for the CDR3: TGTGCCTGGACTTCAGGAGCAGGGAGCGAGCAGTACTTC. This codes for CAWTSGAGSEQYF.

The rearrangement uses TRBV4-1 and TRBJ2-5; D gene unclear. There are 14 residues in the CDR3. Germline loops: CDR1 MGHRA, CDR2 YSYEKL. V lost 2 bases and J 0 bases, leaving 7 bases between the germline ends. The CDR3, as DNA: TGCGCCAGCAGCCAATTAACCAACCAAGAGACCCAGTACTTC. Translated: CASSQLTNQETQYF.

The chain uses TRBV7-9 and TRBJ1-4; D remains ambiguous. Trimming took off 0 bases at V and 4 bases at J, with 12 bases between the two ends. The CDR3 loop spans 16 amino acids. Germline-derived CDR1 and CDR2 are SEHNR and FQNEAQ (reference sequence). The CDR3 bases are TGTGCCAGCAGCTTAGCTTCTCGTCTCCTTAATGAAAAACTGTTTTTT. Its protein product is CASSLASRLLNEKLFF.

This clone was seen once. J is TRBJ1-2 and V is TRBV28; TRBD1 matches 7 bases. Trimming removed 4 bases from V and 7 bases from J; junction bases left unmatched: 15. This CDR3 is built from 16 residues. CDR1 is MDHEN and CDR2 is SYDVKM in the germline V gene. Written as DNA, the CDR3 is TGTGCCAGCAGTTACTTGGACAGGACAACGGGGTTTGGCTACACCTTC. Protein: CASSYLDRTTGFGYTF.

The chain combines TRBV10-2 with TRBJ1-5; possible D gene TRBD1, 6 bases. The germline V gene encodes CDR1 WSHSY and CDR2 SAAADI. The CDR3 is 16 amino acids. The ends were cut back, 8 bases at V and 4 bases at J, with 21 bases in the middle. The CDR3 loop reads CASGQGIVGGNQPQHF. The CDR3 bases are TGCGCCAGCGGGCAGGGTATCGTAGGGGGTAATCAGCCCCAGCATTTT.

This chain links TRBV4-3 with TRBJ2-4, with D possibly TRBD1 on 6 matching bases. Germline V gene lookup returns CDR1 LGHNA and CDR2 YSLEER. With 2 bases removed from V and 0 bases from J, the gap between germline ends came to 26 bases. The CDR3 spans 21 residues. This CDR3 is CASSQQTPDSESTIAKNIQYF. The CDR3 coding sequence is TGCGCCAGCAGCCAACAAACCCCGGACAGCGAATCTACTATAGCCAAAAACATTCAGTACTTC.

The chain has TRBV7-6 and TRBJ2-7; no reliable D call. With 0 bases removed from V and 2 bases from J, the gap between germline ends came to 11 bases. Germline V gives CDR1 SGHVS, CDR2 FNYEAQ. The CDR3 is 15 amino acids. The CDR3 protein is CASSLALDGTYEQYF. For the CDR3, the DNA is TGTGCCAGCAGCTTAGCTCTGGACGGTACCTACGAGCAGTACTTC.

The chain links TRBV6-6 to TRBJ1-1, with 7 bases fitting TRBD1. After removal of 6 bases from V and 1 base from J, the junction contained 2 bases not matched to a gene. The CDR3 is made up of 13 amino acids. Germline V CDR1 and CDR2: MNHNY, SVGAGI (reference sequence). CDR3 loop: CASSDRENTEAFF. The CDR3 nucleotides read TGTGCCAGCAGCGACAGGGAGAACACTGAAGCTTTCTTT.

The chain recombines TRBV7-6 with TRBJ1-1, with a possible D match to TRBD1 (5 bases). The CDR3 extends over 15 amino acids. Germline CDR1 reads SGHVS; CDR2 reads FNYEAQ. V was cut by 5 bases and J by 7 bases, with 20 bases left in between. CDR3 loop: CASSGGLGPANEAFF. CDR3 bases: TGTGCCAGCAGCGGCGGGTTGGGACCCGCAAATGAAGCTTTCTTT.

This clone turned up a few times. The rearrangement uses TRBV6-8 and TRBJ2-1; D is unclear. Trimming shortened V by 5 bases and J by 7 bases, and 15 bases separated the two germline ends. There are 14 residues in the CDR3. Germline CDR1 MNHGY, CDR2 SAAAGT. In DNA, the CDR3 is TGTGCCAGCAGTGAATCGGAAGAGTTAAATGAGCAGTTCTTC. This translates into CASSESEELNEQFF.

The CDR3 region is CASGLVRSGRRNEKLFF. Written as DNA, the CDR3 is TGTGCTAGTGGTTTGGTACGGTCGGGCAGAAGAAATGAAAAACTGTTTTTT. This sequence joins TRBV12-5 and TRBJ1-4, with no clear D. Germline V gene sequence: CDR1 LGHNT, CDR2 FRNRAP. Trimming stripped 0 bases from V and 5 bases from J, with 16 bases between. The length of the CDR3 is 17 residues.

The rearrangement joins TRBV4-1 to TRBJ1-1; maybe TRBD1 (5 bases). This CDR3 is built from 14 residues. Germline assignment: CDR1 MGHRA and CDR2 YSYEKL. Deletions cut 2 bases from V and 1 base from J, with 8 bases between. The CDR3 here is CASSQNTGNTEAFF. CDR3 DNA sequence: TGCGCCAGCAGCCAAAATACAGGGAACACTGAAGCTTTCTTT.

The chain carries TRBV15 and TRBJ2-1, with 8 nucleotides matching TRBD2. The V and J ends lost 0 bases and 7 bases, in that order; junction bases with no gene match: 14. There are 18 residues in the CDR3. Per germline, CDR1 LNHNV and CDR2 YYDKDF (reference sequence). The CDR3 reads CATSREVKREWGGNEQFF. The CDR3, as DNA: TGTGCCACCAGCAGAGAGGTTAAGCGGGAGTGGGGAGGGAATGAGCAGTTCTTC.